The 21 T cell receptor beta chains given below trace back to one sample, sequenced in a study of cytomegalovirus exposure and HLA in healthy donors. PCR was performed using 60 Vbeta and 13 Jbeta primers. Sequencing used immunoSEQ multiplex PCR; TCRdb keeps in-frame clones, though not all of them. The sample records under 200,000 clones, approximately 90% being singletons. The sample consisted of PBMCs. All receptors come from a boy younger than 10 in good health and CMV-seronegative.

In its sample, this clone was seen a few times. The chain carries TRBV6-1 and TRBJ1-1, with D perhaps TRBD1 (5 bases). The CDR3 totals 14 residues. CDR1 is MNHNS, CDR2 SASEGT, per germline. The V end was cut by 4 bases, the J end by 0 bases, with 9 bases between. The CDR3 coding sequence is TGTGCCAGCAGTGTTGCAGGGATGAACACTGAAGCTTTCTTT. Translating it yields CASSVAGMNTEAFF.

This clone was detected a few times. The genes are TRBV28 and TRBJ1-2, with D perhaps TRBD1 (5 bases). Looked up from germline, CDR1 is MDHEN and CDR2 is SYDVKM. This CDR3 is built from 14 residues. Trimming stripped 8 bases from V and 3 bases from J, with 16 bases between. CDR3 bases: TGTGCCAGCCGACCGGGGGGTAAGGACTATGGCTACACCTTC. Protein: CASRPGGKDYGYTF.

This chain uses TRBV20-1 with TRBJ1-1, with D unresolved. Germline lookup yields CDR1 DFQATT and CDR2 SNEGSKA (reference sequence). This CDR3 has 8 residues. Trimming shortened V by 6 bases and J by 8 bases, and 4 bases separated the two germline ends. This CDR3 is CSAPEAFF. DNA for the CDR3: TGCAGTGCCCCAGAAGCTTTCTTT.

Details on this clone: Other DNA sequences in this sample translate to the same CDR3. This chain's CDR3 is CASSRDRVETQYF. In nucleotides, the CDR3 is TGTGCCAGCAGCCGGGACAGGGTAGAGACCCAGTACTTC. This rearrangement joins TRBV2 to TRBJ2-5; 9 bases fit TRBD1. V shed 6 bases, J shed 4 bases, and the junction held 3 bases outside the gene matches. Germline CDR1 is SNHLY and CDR2 is FYNNEI. CDR3 size: 13 residues.

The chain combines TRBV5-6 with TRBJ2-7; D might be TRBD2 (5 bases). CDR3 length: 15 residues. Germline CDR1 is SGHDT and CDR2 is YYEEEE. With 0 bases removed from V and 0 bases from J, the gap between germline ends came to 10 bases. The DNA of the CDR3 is TGTGCCAGCAGCTTGGACGGACTCAACTCCTACGAGCAGTACTTC. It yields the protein CASSLDGLNSYEQYF.

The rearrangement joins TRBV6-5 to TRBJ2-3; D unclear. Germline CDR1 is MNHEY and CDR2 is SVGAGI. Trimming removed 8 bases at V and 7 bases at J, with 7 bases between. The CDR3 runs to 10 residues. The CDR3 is CASGENTQYF. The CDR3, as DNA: TGTGCCAGCGGTGAGAATACGCAGTATTTT.

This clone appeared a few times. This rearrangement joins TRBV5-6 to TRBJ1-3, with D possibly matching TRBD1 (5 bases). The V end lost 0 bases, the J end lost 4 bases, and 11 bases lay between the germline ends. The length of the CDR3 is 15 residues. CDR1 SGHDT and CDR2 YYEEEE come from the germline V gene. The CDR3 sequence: CASSLAGVSGNTIYF. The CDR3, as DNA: TGTGCCAGCAGCTTGGCGGGGGTGTCCGGAAACACCATATATTTT.

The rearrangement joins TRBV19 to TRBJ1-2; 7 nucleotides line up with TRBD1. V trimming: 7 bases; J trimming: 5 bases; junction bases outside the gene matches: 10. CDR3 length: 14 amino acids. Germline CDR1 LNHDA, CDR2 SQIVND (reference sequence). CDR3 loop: CASTPGQTDYGYTF. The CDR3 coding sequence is TGTGCCAGTACCCCGGGACAGACCGATTATGGCTACACCTTC.

DNA for the CDR3: TGTGCCATCGGCGAGAGACAGGGGATACCCGGGGAGCTGTTTTTT. Amino acid sequence: CAIGERQGIPGELFF. The chain employs TRBV10-3 and TRBJ2-2; 8 bases are a match to TRBD1. The germline gives CDR1 ENHRY, CDR2 SYGVKD. The V segment lost 8 bases and the J segment 6 bases; nucleotides outside the gene matches: 11. The CDR3 is 15 amino acids.

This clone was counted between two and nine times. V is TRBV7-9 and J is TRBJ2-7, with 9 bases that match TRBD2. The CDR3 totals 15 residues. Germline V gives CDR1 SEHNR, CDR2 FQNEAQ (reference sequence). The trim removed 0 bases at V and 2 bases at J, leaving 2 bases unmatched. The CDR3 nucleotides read TGTGCCAGCAGCTTAGCAGCGGGAGGTCCCTACGAGCAGTACTTC. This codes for CASSLAAGGPYEQYF.

The CDR3 loop reads CASSRGLAGENEQFF. The CDR3 bases are TGCGCCAGCAGTCGTGGACTAGCGGGCGAGAATGAGCAGTTCTTC. The gene calls are TRBV5-1 and TRBJ2-1, with 11 bases aligning to TRBD2. The CDR3 sequence is 15 residues long. Germline values: CDR1 SGHRS, CDR2 YFSETQ. V was clipped by 5 bases and J by 7 bases; unmatched bases: 8.

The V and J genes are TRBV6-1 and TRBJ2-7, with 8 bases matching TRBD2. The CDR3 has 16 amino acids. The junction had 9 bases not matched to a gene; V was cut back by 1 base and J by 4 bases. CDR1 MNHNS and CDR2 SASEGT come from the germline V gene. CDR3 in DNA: TGTGCCAGCAGTGAAGTGGCGGGTAGCGGGACATACGAGCAGTACTTC. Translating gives CASSEVAGSGTYEQYF.

The CDR3 region has the DNA TGTGCCAGCCATAGGGGGGACAGGGGCACAGATACGCAGTATTTT. As protein: CASHRGDRGTDTQYF. This chain joins TRBV28 and TRBJ2-3, with 9 bases lining up with TRBD1. The V segment lost 8 bases and the J segment 1 base; nucleotides outside the gene matches: 7. Germline CDR1 reads MDHEN; CDR2 reads SYDVKM. The CDR3 contains 15 residues.

DNA of the CDR3: TGCGCCAGCAGCCCCCGGTCCCCCAACTACAATGAGCAGTTCTTC. Translation gives CASSPRSPNYNEQFF. V and J are TRBV5-1 and TRBJ2-1; D uncertain. The germline V gene has CDR1 SGHRS and CDR2 YFSETQ. V lost 4 bases and J lost 3, with 14 bases in between. The CDR3 contains 15 residues. Looking up the rest from reference TRBV5-1 and TRBJ2-1 gives the full variable domain: KAGVTQTPRYLIKTRGQQVTLSCSPISGHRSVSWYQQTPGQGLQFLFEYFSETQRNKGNFPGRFSGRQFSNSRSEMNVSTLELGDSALYLCASSPRSPNYNEQFFGPGTRLTVL.

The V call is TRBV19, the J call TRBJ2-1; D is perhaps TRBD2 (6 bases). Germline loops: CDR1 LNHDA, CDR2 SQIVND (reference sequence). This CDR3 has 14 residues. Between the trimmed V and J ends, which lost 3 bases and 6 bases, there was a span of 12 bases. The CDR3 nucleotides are TGTGCCAGTAGTATGGCTAGCGCAGTCAATGAGCAGTTCTTC. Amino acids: CASSMASAVNEQFF.

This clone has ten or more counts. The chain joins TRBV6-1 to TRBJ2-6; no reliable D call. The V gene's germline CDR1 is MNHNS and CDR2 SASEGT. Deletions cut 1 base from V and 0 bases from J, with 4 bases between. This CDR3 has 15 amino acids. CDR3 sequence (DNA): TGTGCCAGCAGTGAAGACAACTCTGGGGCCAACGTCCTGACTTTC. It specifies CASSEDNSGANVLTF.

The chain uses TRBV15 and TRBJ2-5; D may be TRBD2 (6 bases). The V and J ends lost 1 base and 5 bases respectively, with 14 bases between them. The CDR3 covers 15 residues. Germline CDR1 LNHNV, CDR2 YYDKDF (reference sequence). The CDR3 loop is CATSRGGVIGETQYF. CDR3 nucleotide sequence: TGTGCCACCAGCAGAGGGGGGGTCATTGGGGAGACCCAGTACTTC.

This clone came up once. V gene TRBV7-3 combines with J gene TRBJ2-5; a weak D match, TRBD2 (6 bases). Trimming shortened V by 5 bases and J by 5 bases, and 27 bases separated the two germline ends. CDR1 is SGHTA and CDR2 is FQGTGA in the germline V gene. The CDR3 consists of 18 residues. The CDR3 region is CASSRTGSWGGQAETQYF. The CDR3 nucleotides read TGTGCCAGCAGCCGAACCGGTTCGTGGGGAGGCCAAGCGGAGACCCAGTACTTC.

DNA of the CDR3: TGCGCCAGCAGCTTGATTTGGACAGCACTCTACAATGAGCAGTTCTTC. It translates to CASSLIWTALYNEQFF. This chain connects TRBV5-1 to TRBJ2-1; D possibly corresponds to TRBD1 (6 bases). V dropped 1 base and J dropped 3 bases, with 14 bases sitting between them. Germline values: CDR1 SGHRS, CDR2 YFSETQ. This CDR3 spans 16 amino acids.

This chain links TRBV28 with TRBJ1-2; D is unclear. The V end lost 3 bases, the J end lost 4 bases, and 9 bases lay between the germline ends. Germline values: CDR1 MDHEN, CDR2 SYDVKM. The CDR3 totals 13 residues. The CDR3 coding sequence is TGTGCCAGCAGTTTGCCACAGTTCTATGGCTACACCTTC. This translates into CASSLPQFYGYTF.

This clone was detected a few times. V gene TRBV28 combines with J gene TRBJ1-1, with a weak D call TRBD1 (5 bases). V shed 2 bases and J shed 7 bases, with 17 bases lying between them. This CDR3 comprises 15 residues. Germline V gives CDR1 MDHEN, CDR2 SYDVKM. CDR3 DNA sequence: TGTGCCAGCAGTTTAGTAAGGCGACAGCGGGGTGAAGCTTTCTTT. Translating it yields CASSLVRRQRGEAFF.